Below are 6 T cell receptor beta chains sequenced from a single sample in a study of PD-1 blockade in mismatch repair-deficient tumors (dated by TCRdb to 2015 to 2018). The protocol used for the library was the immunoSEQ multiplex PCR assay. Here the immuneACCESS table is served through TCRdb, limited to in-frame sequences with V and J called. Missing clones are a known gap in these copies; in checked studies unresolved V genes cover under half, and the rest lacks a known reason. The sample contains around 40,000 clones, approximately 84% of them found a single time. The ten largest clones add up to under 5% of the sample. Sample: peripheral blood, taken around 76 weeks after starting pembrolizumab. The origin of the receptors is an adult with mismatch repair-deficient cancer.

The chain combines TRBV4-1 with TRBJ2-7; D not certain. Germline V gene data show CDR1 as MGHRA and CDR2 as YSYEKL. V lost 3 bases and J lost 1, with 10 bases in between. The CDR3 totals 14 residues. The CDR3 sequence: CASSHAGFSYEQYF. The CDR3 nucleotides read TGCGCCAGCAGCCACGCAGGTTTTTCCTACGAGCAGTACTTC.

V gene TRBV11-2 combines with J gene TRBJ1-3; 8 nucleotides align to TRBD1. The V gene end was trimmed by 4 bases and the J gene end by 7 bases; junction bases not matched to a gene: 3. The CDR3 runs 13 residues. CDR1 and CDR2 (germline): SGHAT, FQNNGV. CDR3 coding DNA: TGTGCCAGCAGCTCGGACAGGGCTAACACCATATATTTT. Its protein is CASSSDRANTIYF.

This clone was recorded a few times. The rearrangement joins TRBV9 to TRBJ2-3; TRBD1 aligns across 7 bases. This CDR3 is built from 15 residues. J was trimmed by 2 bases and V by 4 bases; bases with no gene match: 7. Germline lookup yields CDR1 SGDLS and CDR2 YYNGEE. The CDR3 sequence is CASSHTGVFTDTQYF. Here the CDR3 DNA reads TGTGCCAGCAGCCACACAGGGGTCTTCACAGATACGCAGTATTTT.

V usage is TRBV5-8 and J usage is TRBJ2-7; D possibly corresponds to TRBD1 (5 bases). Trimming removed 4 bases at V and 4 bases at J, with 21 bases between. The germline V gene has CDR1 SGHTS and CDR2 YDEGEE. The CDR3 covers 16 residues. The CDR3 nucleotides are TGTGCCAGCAGCCTGGGGCAGGCGCTAAATTTGTACGAGCAGTACTTC. It is translated as CASSLGQALNLYEQYF. Looking up the rest from reference TRBV5-8 and TRBJ2-7 gives the full variable domain: EAGVTQSPTHLIKTRGQQATLRCSPISGHTSVYWYQQALGLGLQFLLWYDEGEERNRGNFPPRFSGRQFPNYSSELNVNALELEDSALYLCASSLGQALNLYEQYFGPGTRLTVT.

This clone was found once. The chain uses TRBV5-4 and TRBJ2-1; D might be TRBD1 (5 bases). With 4 bases removed from V and 5 bases from J, the gap between germline ends came to 7 bases. CDR3 length: 12 residues. Per germline, CDR1 SGHNT and CDR2 YYREEE (reference sequence). This CDR3 reads CASSTGHNEQFF. In DNA form, the CDR3 reads TGTGCCAGCAGCACAGGACACAATGAGCAGTTCTTC.

The genes are TRBV7-8 and TRBJ1-2, with unresolved D. V was cut by 1 base and J by 8 bases, with 11 bases left in between. The CDR3 totals 13 residues. The germline gives CDR1 SGHVS, CDR2 FQNEAQ. The CDR3 bases are TGTGCCAGCAGCTTAGTGGCCCTGGGAGGCTACACCTTC. It codes for CASSLVALGGYTF.